The 29 T cell receptor beta chains below all came from one sample that was sequenced in a study of T-cell reconstitution after alpha-beta-depleted transplantation in children (TCRdb year 2016). The library was generated by PCR. Instrument on record: Illumina HiSeq 2500. TCR libraries were prepared with molecular barcoding, using unique molecular identifiers to normalize TCRbeta repertoire quantification. TCRdb redid the processing of the public reads, applying fastp at Q25 and MiXCR, and retained in-frame beta chains. One record per CDR3 amino acid sequence lists the most common genes and DNA. The sample table shows more than 200,000 distinct CDR3 sequences, and approximately 9.7% are seen once. Of the sample, about 5.4% falls within the top ten clones. The sample consisted of PBMCs from the stem cell graft donor, taken from the stem cell graft. All receptors come from a human donor who donated a stem cell graft to a child with SCID.

Many counts were recorded for this clonotype. The V call is TRBV6-5, the J call TRBJ1-3; no reliable D call. The CDR3 covers 16 residues. V gave up 2 bases and J gave up 0 bases, with 11 bases separating them. Germline V CDR1 and CDR2: MNHEY, SVGAGI. CDR3 nucleotide sequence: TGTGCCAGCAGTTACCTCCCACAAATCTCTGGAAACACCATATATTTT. Protein: CASSYLPQISGNTIYF.

This clonotype occurred many times. The chain has TRBV30 and TRBJ1-3; the D gene is possibly TRBD1 (6 bases). The V end lost 8 bases, the J end lost 2 bases, and 10 bases lay between the germline ends. The germline V gene encodes CDR1 GTSNPN and CDR2 SVGIG (reference sequence). The CDR3 contains 12 residues. The DNA of the CDR3 is TGTGCCGGTACAGGGCCTGGAAACACCATATATTTT. Translating it yields CAGTGPGNTIYF.

This clonotype has at least ten counts. The V call is TRBV27, the J call TRBJ2-1, with D perhaps TRBD2 (5 bases). This CDR3 has 15 residues. The V end was cut by 2 bases, the J end by 8 bases, with 16 bases between. Looked up from germline, CDR1 is MNHEY and CDR2 is SMNVEV (reference sequence). The CDR3 DNA reads as TGTGCCAGCAGTTTACACGACTCGGGGATCGATGAGCAGTTCTTC. This sequence encodes CASSLHDSGIDEQFF.

Ten or more counts support this clonotype. V and J are TRBV29-1 and TRBJ1-2; D gene ambiguous. The V gene's germline CDR1 is SQVTM and CDR2 ANQGSEA. V dropped 7 bases and J dropped 3 bases, with 15 bases sitting between them. The CDR3 covers 13 residues. CDR3 coding DNA: TGCAGCGCTTTTTTCCCCCGAGACTATGGCTACACCTTC. Translating it yields CSAFFPRDYGYTF.

This clonotype has only a few counts. The chain recombines TRBV15 with TRBJ2-7; weak D call: TRBD2 (6 bases). In germline, CDR1 is LNHNV, CDR2 YYDKDF (reference sequence). The V end lost 0 bases, the J end lost 0 bases, and 9 bases lay between the germline ends. The length of the CDR3 is 15 residues. The CDR3 protein is CATSRDSGRSYEQYF. The CDR3 DNA sequence: TGTGCCACCAGCAGAGATAGCGGACGCTCCTACGAGCAGTACTTC.

The chain uses TRBV19 and TRBJ2-3; a possible D gene is TRBD2 (5 bases). The CDR3 sequence is 14 residues long. V was shortened by 9 bases and J by 4 bases, with 17 bases between the two germline ends. CDR1 is LNHDA and CDR2 is SQIVND in the germline V gene (reference sequence). CDR3: CASGRRGFADTQYF. CDR3 bases: TGTGCCAGCGGGCGTCGAGGGTTCGCAGATACGCAGTATTTT.

This clonotype was seen only a few times. The chain uses TRBV5-4 and TRBJ2-1; D is ambiguous. Trimming took 2 bases from V and 10 from J, leaving 10 bases between them. This CDR3 contains 12 residues. In germline, CDR1 is SGHNT, CDR2 YYREEE (reference sequence). CDR3 coding DNA: TGTGCCAGCAGCTTTTCCGATGTGGAGCAGTTCTTC. As protein: CASSFSDVEQFF. Variable domain in full (rest from reference TRBV5-4 and TRBJ2-1): ETGVTQSPTHLIKTRGQQVTLRCSSQSGHNTVSWYQQALGQGPQFIFQYYREEENGRGNFPPRFSGLQFPNYSSELNVNALELDDSALYLCASSFSDVEQFFGPGTRLTVL.

At least ten counts were recorded for this clonotype. The rearrangement links TRBV12-3 or TRBV12-4 to TRBJ2-7; no firm D call. Deletions cut 3 bases from V and 7 bases from J, with 10 bases between. This CDR3 region has 12 residues. The CDR3 sequence: CASSFVGEEQYF. Here the CDR3 DNA reads TGTGCCAGCAGTTTCGTAGGCGAGGAGCAGTACTTC.

This clonotype occurred many times. The chain has TRBV5-1 and TRBJ2-3; D remains ambiguous. CDR3 size: 15 residues. In germline, CDR1 is SGHRS, CDR2 YFSETQ. The V end lost 4 bases, the J end lost 3 bases, and 15 bases lay between the germline ends. CDR3 DNA: TGCGCCAGCAGCGCACTCGGTGGTCCGACAGATACGCAGTATTTT. Protein product: CASSALGGPTDTQYF. The full variable domain, completed using reference TRBV5-1 and TRBJ2-3, is KAGVTQTPRYLIKTRGQQVTLSCSPISGHRSVSWYQQTPGQGLQFLFEYFSETQRNKGNFPGRFSGRQFSNSRSEMNVSTLELGDSALYLCASSALGGPTDTQYFGPGTRLTVL.

This clonotype was seen repeatedly, ten times or more. This chain connects TRBV7-2 to TRBJ1-3; D is possibly TRBD1 (6 bases). The CDR3 totals 15 residues. V shed 5 bases and J shed 4 bases, with 15 bases lying between them. Germline values: CDR1 SGHTA, CDR2 FQGNSA. The CDR3 region has the DNA TGTGCCAGCAGCCTGCAGGGGACTGTGGGAAACACCATATATTTT. Translated: CASSLQGTVGNTIYF. Based on the CDR3 plus reference TRBV7-2 and TRBJ1-3, the full variable domain is GAGVSQSPSNKVTEKGKDVELRCDPISGHTALYWYRQSLGQGLEFLIYFQGNSAPDKSGLPSDRFSAERTGGSVSTLTIQRTQQEDSAVYLCASSLQGTVGNTIYFGEGSWLTVV.

This clonotype came up many times. This sequence joins TRBV5-1 and TRBJ1-1; D remains unclear. This CDR3 has 13 amino acids. V lost 4 bases, J lost 0 bases, and 7 bases lay in between. Germline V gene sequence: CDR1 SGHRS, CDR2 YFSETQ. CDR3 sequence reads: CASSPKMNTEAFF. The CDR3 DNA reads as TGCGCCAGCAGCCCGAAAATGAACACTGAAGCTTTCTTT.

At least ten counts were recorded for this clonotype. The chain joins TRBV12-3 or TRBV12-4 to TRBJ1-4; 9 bases align to TRBD1. V gave up 7 bases and J gave up 7 bases; unmatched junction bases: 10. There are 15 residues in the CDR3. The chain's CDR3 is CASTTKGQGAEKLFF. The CDR3 region has the DNA TGTGCCAGCACCACAAAGGGACAGGGAGCTGAAAAACTGTTTTTT.

This clonotype appeared many times. This chain uses TRBV5-1 with TRBJ1-1, with TRBD1 matching 8 bases. The CDR3 is 14 residues long. Per the germline V gene, CDR1 is SGHRS and CDR2 is YFSETQ. Losses at the gene ends were 3 bases for V and 4 bases for J; bases not matched to a gene: 5. CDR3 amino acids: CASSSGQGSTEAFF. CDR3 DNA: TGCGCCAGCAGCTCTGGACAGGGTAGCACTGAAGCTTTCTTT.

At least ten counts were recorded for this clonotype. V usage is TRBV20-1 and J usage is TRBJ2-3; the match to TRBD2 covers 9 bases. The ends lost 1 base at V and 2 bases at J; junction bases unmatched: 7. Germline values: CDR1 DFQATT, CDR2 SNEGSKA (reference sequence). The CDR3 covers 16 residues. The CDR3 loop reads CSARATLAGSTDTQYF. Written as DNA, the CDR3 is TGCAGTGCTAGAGCTACCCTAGCGGGGTCCACAGATACGCAGTATTTT.

This clonotype appeared many times. The CDR3 here is CASSSGTGNEKLFF. The CDR3, as DNA: TGTGCCAGCAGTAGCGGGACAGGGAATGAAAAACTGTTTTTT. The chain combines TRBV7-2 with TRBJ1-4; 9 bases line up with TRBD1. Germline CDR1 and CDR2: SGHTA and FQGNSA. CDR3 length: 14 amino acids. After removal of 6 bases from V and 5 bases from J, the junction contained 4 bases not matched to a gene.

There are many counts of this clonotype. This chain links TRBV9 with TRBJ2-1; 9 bases match TRBD2. V trimming: 0 bases; J trimming: 0 bases; junction bases outside the gene matches: 13. The CDR3 sequence is 20 residues long. The germline V gene encodes CDR1 SGDLS and CDR2 YYNGEE. The CDR3 sequence: CASSVEEGKRGVSSYNEQFF. CDR3 bases: TGTGCCAGCAGCGTAGAGGAGGGCAAGCGGGGGGTAAGCTCCTACAATGAGCAGTTCTTC.

This clonotype was observed at least ten times. V and J are TRBV5-1 and TRBJ2-3; no firm D call. V lost 0 bases, J lost 4 bases, and 6 bases lay in between. The CDR3 totals 13 residues. In germline, CDR1 is SGHRS, CDR2 YFSETQ. CDR3 DNA sequence: TGCGCCAGCAGCTTGGGCGAGGCAGATACGCAGTATTTT. It specifies CASSLGEADTQYF.

At least ten counts were recorded for this clonotype. The chain joins TRBV6-1 to TRBJ2-6, with D tentatively TRBD2 (6 bases). The CDR3 is made up of 15 amino acids. Deletions cut 5 bases from V and 2 bases from J, with 10 bases between. Germline values: CDR1 MNHNS, CDR2 SASEGT. CDR3 amino acids: CASSKGGPGANVLTF. The CDR3 DNA is TGTGCCAGCAGTAAAGGAGGGCCTGGGGCCAACGTCCTGACTTTC.

The chain combines TRBV28 with TRBJ1-1; 7 bases map to TRBD1. This CDR3 comprises 17 residues. J was trimmed by 2 bases and V by 5 bases; bases with no gene match: 14. CDR1 is MDHEN, CDR2 SYDVKM, per germline. The CDR3 DNA sequence: TGTGCCAGCAGTACCACTCTAGAGGGGGCAGGCAACACTGAAGCTTTCTTT. The encoded protein is CASSTTLEGAGNTEAFF.

There are many counts of this clonotype. The genes are TRBV7-4 and TRBJ1-6; D may be TRBD1 (5 bases). CDR3 length: 13 amino acids. Trimming pared 5 bases from V and 8 bases from J, leaving 10 bases between. Germline V gene sequence: CDR1 SGHVT, CDR2 SQSDAQ. The CDR3 reads CASSPKGHSPLHF. The CDR3 bases are TGTGCCAGCAGCCCCAAGGGACATTCACCCCTCCACTTT.

This clonotype has at least ten counts. The chain carries TRBV20-1 and TRBJ2-7; D not certain. The CDR3 is 12 amino acids. The V gene lost 3 bases and the J gene lost 1 base, with 7 bases spanning the gap. Germline CDR1 reads DFQATT; CDR2 reads SNEGSKA (reference sequence). The CDR3 coding sequence is TGCAGTGCTAGTGTCGGATCCTACGAGCAGTACTTC. Encoded protein: CSASVGSYEQYF.

This clonotype came up a few times. The chain has TRBV6-5 and TRBJ2-7; 11 bases are a match to TRBD1. Germline loops: CDR1 MNHEY, CDR2 SVGAGI. The CDR3 extends over 16 amino acids. The trim removed 2 bases at V and 2 bases at J, leaving 5 bases unmatched. The CDR3 sequence is CASSYQGQGVTYEQYF. Written as DNA, the CDR3 is TGTGCCAGCAGTTACCAGGGACAGGGGGTAACCTACGAGCAGTACTTC.

In this sample, this clonotype turned up many times. The chain links TRBV12-3 or TRBV12-4 to TRBJ1-5; perhaps TRBD1 as D (5 bases). V lost 3 bases, J lost 6 bases, and 9 bases lay in between. The length of the CDR3 is 13 residues. This CDR3 is CASSFGAGQPQHF. The DNA of the CDR3 is TGTGCCAGCAGTTTTGGGGCAGGTCAGCCCCAGCATTTT.

This clonotype was counted ten times or more. CDR3 in DNA: TGTGCCAGCGTCTCGGGAAATGCGAACACTGAAGCTTTCTTT. This gives the protein CASVSGNANTEAFF. The chain has TRBV5-5 and TRBJ1-1; D uncertain. With 7 bases removed from V and 1 base from J, the gap between germline ends came to 14 bases. The germline gives CDR1 SGHKS, CDR2 YYEKEE (reference sequence). This CDR3 region has 14 residues.

This clonotype was picked up many times. The chain carries TRBV3-1 and TRBJ2-5; D may be TRBD1 (5 bases). This CDR3 has 17 residues. The germline V gene has CDR1 LGHDT and CDR2 YNNKEL (reference sequence). V was trimmed by 4 bases and J by 2 bases, leaving 20 bases between them. This chain's CDR3 is CASSLQTSRVIQETQYF. CDR3 DNA sequence: TGTGCCAGCAGCCTCCAGACGTCCAGGGTCATACAAGAGACCCAGTACTTC.

This clonotype was seen repeatedly, ten times or more. The chain is built from TRBV20-1 and TRBJ2-5; D not resolved. CDR1 and CDR2 (germline): DFQATT, SNEGSKA (reference sequence). V was cut by 6 bases and J by 4 bases, with 15 bases left in between. This CDR3 has 13 amino acids. CDR3 DNA sequence: TGCAGTGCCCAGACACAAAAGCCAGAGACCCAGTACTTC. This encodes CSAQTQKPETQYF.

V gene TRBV6-2 or TRBV6-3 combines with J gene TRBJ1-5; TRBD1 matches 8 bases. Germline assignment: CDR1 MNHEY and CDR2 SVGEGT. V shed 4 bases and J 6 bases; nucleotides not matched to a gene: 8. The CDR3 has 15 residues. The CDR3 reads CASSSRGREGQPQHF. Here the CDR3 DNA reads TGTGCCAGCAGTTCCAGGGGGCGCGAGGGTCAGCCCCAGCATTTT.

This clonotype came up many times. The chain employs TRBV7-9 and TRBJ1-6; D possibly corresponds to TRBD1 (6 bases). The CDR3 extends over 15 amino acids. With 1 base removed from V and 6 bases from J, the gap between germline ends came to 10 bases. Germline-derived CDR1 and CDR2 are SEHNR and FQNEAQ (reference sequence). The CDR3: CASSLGTGINSPLHF. DNA of the CDR3: TGTGCCAGCAGCTTAGGCACAGGGATTAATTCACCCCTCCACTTT.

Many counts were recorded for this clonotype. The V call is TRBV7-9, the J call TRBJ2-2, with D unresolved. V lost 6 bases and J 3 bases, leaving 17 bases between the germline ends. This CDR3 is built from 16 residues. The germline V gene encodes CDR1 SEHNR and CDR2 FQNEAQ (reference sequence). The CDR3 protein is CASRVRTSGDTGELFF. The CDR3 DNA follows: TGTGCCAGCAGAGTCAGAACAAGTGGCGACACCGGGGAGCTGTTTTTT.